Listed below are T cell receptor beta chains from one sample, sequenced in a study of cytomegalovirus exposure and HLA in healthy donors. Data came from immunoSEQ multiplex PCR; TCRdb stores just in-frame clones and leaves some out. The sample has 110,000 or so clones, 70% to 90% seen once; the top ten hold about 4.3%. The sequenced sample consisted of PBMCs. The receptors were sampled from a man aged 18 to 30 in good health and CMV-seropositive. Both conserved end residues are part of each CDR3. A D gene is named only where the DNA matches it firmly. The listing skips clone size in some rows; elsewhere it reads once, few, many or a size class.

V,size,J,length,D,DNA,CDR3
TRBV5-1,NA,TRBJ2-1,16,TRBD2,TGCGCCAGCAGCGTCGGGACTAGCGGGGGGTACAATGAGCAGTTCTTC,CASSVGTSGGYNEQFF
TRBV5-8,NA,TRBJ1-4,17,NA,TGTGCCAGCAGCCCGGCTCTCTTTGCGGGGGCTGACGAAAAACTGTTTTTT,CASSPALFAGADEKLFF
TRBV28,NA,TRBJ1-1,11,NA,TGTGCCAGCAGTCCAAAACGAGGAGCTTTCTTT,CASSPKRGAFF
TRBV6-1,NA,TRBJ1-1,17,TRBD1,TGTGCCAGCAGTGAAGCTGGGACAGTTTACATGAACACTGAAGCTTTCTTT,CASSEAGTVYMNTEAFF
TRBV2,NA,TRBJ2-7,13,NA,TGTGCCAGCACGGGAGACGAGGTCTACGAGCAGTACTTC,CASTGDEVYEQYF
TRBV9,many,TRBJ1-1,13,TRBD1,TGTGCCAGCAGCGTCAAACCGGGACAGGAAGCTTTCTTT,CASSVKPGQEAFF
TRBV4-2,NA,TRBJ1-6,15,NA,TGTGCCAGCAGCCCCGGGGGACTAACCAATTCACCCCTCCACTTT,CASSPGGLTNSPLHF
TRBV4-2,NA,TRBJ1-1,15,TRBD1,TGTGCCAGCAGCCCGGGACAGGGGGAAGACACTGAAGCTTTCTTT,CASSPGQGEDTEAFF
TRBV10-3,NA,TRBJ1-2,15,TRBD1,TGTGCCATCCTCCGGACAGGGGGCGATATCTATGGCTACACCTTC,CAILRTGGDIYGYTF
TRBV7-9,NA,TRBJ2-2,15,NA,TGTGCCAGCAGCCCCTGGGGCAGGGGTGACGGGGAGCTGTTTTTT,CASSPWGRGDGELFF
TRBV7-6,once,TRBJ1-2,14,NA,TGTGCCAGCAGCCAGGACCCGGGGGGCTATGGCTACACCTTC,CASSQDPGGYGYTF
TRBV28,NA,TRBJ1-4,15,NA,TGTGCCAGCAGCTTACTTATGGGTCGGGAAGAAAAACTGTTTTTT,CASSLLMGREEKLFF
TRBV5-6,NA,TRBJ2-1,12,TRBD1,TGTGCCAGCAGCTCGACAGGGGGTGAGCAGTTCTTC,CASSSTGGEQFF
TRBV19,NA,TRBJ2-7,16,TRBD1,TGTGCCAGTAGTATCAGGCCGGGACAGGGGAGGTCCGGGCAGTACTTC,CASSIRPGQGRSGQYF
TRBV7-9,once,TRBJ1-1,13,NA,TGTGCCAGCAGTAGCCCAGTGAACACTGAAGCTTTCTTT,CASSSPVNTEAFF
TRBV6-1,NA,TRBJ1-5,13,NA,TGTGCCAGCAGTGAATCAGGCGGGCAGCCCCAGCATTTT,CASSESGGQPQHF
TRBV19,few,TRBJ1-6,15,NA,TGTGCCAGTAGTATAAAGGGGACTACTGGGTCACCCCTCCACTTT,CASSIKGTTGSPLHF
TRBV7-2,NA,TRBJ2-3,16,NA,TGTGCCAGCAGCTTCTACAGCACTTCCTTCACAGATACGCAGTATTTT,CASSFYSTSFTDTQYF
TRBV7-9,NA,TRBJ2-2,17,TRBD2,TGTGCCAGCAGCCCCTCAGCGGGGGGGCCCCACACCGGGGAGCTGTTTTTT,CASSPSAGGPHTGELFF
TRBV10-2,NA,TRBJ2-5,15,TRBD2,TGCGCCAGCAGTGAGTCGCGCGGGGGGGTGGAGACCCAGTACTTC,CASSESRGGVETQYF
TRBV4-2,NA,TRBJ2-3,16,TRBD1,TGTGCCAGCAGCCCCTGGGACAGGGCAGTGGCAGATACGCAGTATTTT,CASSPWDRAVADTQYF
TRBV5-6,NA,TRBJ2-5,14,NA,TGTGCCAGCAGCTCCTCCTACAGTGGGGAGACCCAGTACTTC,CASSSSYSGETQYF
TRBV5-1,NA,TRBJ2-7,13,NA,TGCGCCAGCAGCCCGGACAGCAGCTACGAGCAGTACTTC,CASSPDSSYEQYF
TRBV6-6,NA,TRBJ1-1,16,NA,TGTGCCAGCAGTTCGGCAGGGGTCGTGGGAAACACTGAAGCTTTCTTT,CASSSAGVVGNTEAFF
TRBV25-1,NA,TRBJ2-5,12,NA,TGTGCCAGCAGTGCCGACCAAGAGACCCAGTACTTC,CASSADQETQYF
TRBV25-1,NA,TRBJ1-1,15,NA,TGTGCCAGCAGTGACTGGACACAATCGAACACTGAAGCTTTCTTT,CASSDWTQSNTEAFF
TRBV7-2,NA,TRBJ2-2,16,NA,TGTGCCAGCAGCTTAGCACAGGGGGCGGGAGGCGGGGAGCTGTTTTTT,CASSLAQGAGGGELFF
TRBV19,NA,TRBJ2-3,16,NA,TGTGCCAGTAGTATTAACGGGCCGGGGGTCCCAGATACGCAGTATTTT,CASSINGPGVPDTQYF
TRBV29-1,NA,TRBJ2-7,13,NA,TGCAGCGTTGAAGATGGGGGCTCGAGGGAGCAGTACTTC,CSVEDGGSREQYF
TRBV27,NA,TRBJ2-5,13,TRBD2,TGTGCCAGCAAACTAGCGGGGGAAGAGACCCAGTACTTC,CASKLAGEETQYF
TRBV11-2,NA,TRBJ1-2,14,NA,TGTGCCAGCAGCCACACAGGGTTTGGGAATGGCTACACCTTC,CASSHTGFGNGYTF
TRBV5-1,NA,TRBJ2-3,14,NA,TGCGCCAGCAGCCTCCGGCCGGGAGAAGATACGCAGTATTTT,CASSLRPGEDTQYF
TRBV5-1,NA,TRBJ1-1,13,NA,TGCGCCAGCAGCTTGGCCAGGAACACTGAAGCTTTCTTT,CASSLARNTEAFF
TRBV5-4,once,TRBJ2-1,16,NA,TGTGCCAGCAGCTTGTTTGGGGGGGCCCTCTACAATGAGCAGTTCTTC,CASSLFGGALYNEQFF